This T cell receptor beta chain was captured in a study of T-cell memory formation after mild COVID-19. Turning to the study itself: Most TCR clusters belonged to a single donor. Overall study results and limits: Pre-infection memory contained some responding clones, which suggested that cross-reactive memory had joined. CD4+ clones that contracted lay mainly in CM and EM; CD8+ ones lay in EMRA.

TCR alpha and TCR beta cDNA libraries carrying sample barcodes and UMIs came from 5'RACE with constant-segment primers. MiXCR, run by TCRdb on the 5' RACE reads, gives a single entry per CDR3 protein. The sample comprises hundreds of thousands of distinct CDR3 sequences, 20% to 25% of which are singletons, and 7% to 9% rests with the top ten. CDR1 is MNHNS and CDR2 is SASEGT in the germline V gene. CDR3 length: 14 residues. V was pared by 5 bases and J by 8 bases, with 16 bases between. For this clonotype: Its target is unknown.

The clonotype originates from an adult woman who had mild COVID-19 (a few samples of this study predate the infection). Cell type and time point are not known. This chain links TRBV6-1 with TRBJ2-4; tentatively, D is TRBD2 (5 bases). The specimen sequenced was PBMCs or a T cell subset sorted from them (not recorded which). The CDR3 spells CASSHLAGEYIQYF. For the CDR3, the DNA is TGTGCCAGCAGTCACTTAGCCGGGGAGTACATTCAGTACTTC.